These 7 T cell receptor beta chains were all obtained from the same sample, sequenced in a study of blood T cells in healthy people across ages. Through a sample-barcoded 5' primer and a J-beta primer mix, a second PCR was run for roughly 7 to 12 cycles. TCRdb used MiXCR to reprocess the 5' RACE reads, holding one entry per CDR3 protein. The table includes 700,000 to 1,000,000 distinct CDR3 sequences, under 45% detected once. Input material: blood. The receptors were sampled from a man in his fifties or sixties in good health.

This chain joins TRBV20-1 and TRBJ2-1; 8 bases map to TRBD2. Trimming cost V 0 bases and J 5 bases; bases outside gene matches: 6. The germline V gene encodes CDR1 DFQATT and CDR2 SNEGSKA (reference sequence). The CDR3 loop spans 15 amino acids. The CDR3 sequence is CSARDWLAGDNEQFF. The CDR3 region has the DNA TGCAGTGCTAGAGATTGGCTAGCGGGCGACAATGAGCAGTTCTTC.

The chain uses TRBV2 and TRBJ2-1, with 8 bases lining up with TRBD2. Germline V CDR1 and CDR2: SNHLY, FYNNEI. V shed 8 bases and J 9 bases; nucleotides not matched to a gene: 9. CDR3 length: 13 amino acids. The CDR3 DNA is TGTGCCAGCGATGGACTAGCCCTCACTGAGCAGTTCTTC. This sequence encodes CASDGLALTEQFF.

The chain links TRBV20-1 to TRBJ2-2; D ambiguous. The CDR3 covers 16 residues. Germline V lookup: CDR1 DFQATT, CDR2 SNEGSKA (reference sequence). V lost 4 bases and J lost 2, with 17 bases in between. In nucleotides, the CDR3 is TGCAGTGCTACCGGTCGGGTGGGGATTAACACCGGGGAGCTGTTTTTT. Translating it yields CSATGRVGINTGELFF.

The V call is TRBV20-1, the J call TRBJ1-2; 12 bases fit TRBD1. Germline CDR1 reads DFQATT; CDR2 reads SNEGSKA (reference sequence). V dropped 3 bases and J dropped 8; count of bases not matched to a gene: 19. CDR3 length: 18 residues. CDR3 bases: TGCAGTGCTAGCGGCCGGCCAGGGGACAGGGGGCCCCATAGGGGCTACACCTTC. Protein sequence: CSASGRPGDRGPHRGYTF.

CDR3 sequence reads: CATLEGNYGYTF. In DNA, the CDR3 is TGTGCCACCCTGGAGGGCAACTATGGCTACACCTTC. The chain joins TRBV6-4 to TRBJ1-2; D gene unclear. This CDR3 is 12 amino acids long. The V end lost 10 bases, the J end lost 2 bases, and 11 bases lay between the germline ends. The germline V gene encodes CDR1 MRHNA and CDR2 SNTAGT.

This clonotype was seen only a few times. The rearrangement uses TRBV5-4 and TRBJ1-3; 8 bases match TRBD1. V was clipped by 3 bases and J by 1 base; unmatched bases: 0. CDR1 SGHNT and CDR2 YYREEE come from the germline V gene (reference sequence). This CDR3 comprises 14 residues. CDR3 residues: CASSWDRSGNTIYF. In nucleotides, the CDR3 is TGTGCCAGCAGCTGGGACAGGTCTGGAAACACCATATATTTT.

This clonotype has only a few counts. In nucleotides, the CDR3 is TGTGCCAGCAGCCCATCGGGCCAAGAGACCCAGTACTTC. As protein: CASSPSGQETQYF. This chain joins TRBV7-2 and TRBJ2-5; D uncertain. CDR3 length equals 13 residues. Trimming stripped 5 bases from V and 1 base from J, with 8 bases between. Germline V gene data show CDR1 as SGHTA and CDR2 as FQGNSA.